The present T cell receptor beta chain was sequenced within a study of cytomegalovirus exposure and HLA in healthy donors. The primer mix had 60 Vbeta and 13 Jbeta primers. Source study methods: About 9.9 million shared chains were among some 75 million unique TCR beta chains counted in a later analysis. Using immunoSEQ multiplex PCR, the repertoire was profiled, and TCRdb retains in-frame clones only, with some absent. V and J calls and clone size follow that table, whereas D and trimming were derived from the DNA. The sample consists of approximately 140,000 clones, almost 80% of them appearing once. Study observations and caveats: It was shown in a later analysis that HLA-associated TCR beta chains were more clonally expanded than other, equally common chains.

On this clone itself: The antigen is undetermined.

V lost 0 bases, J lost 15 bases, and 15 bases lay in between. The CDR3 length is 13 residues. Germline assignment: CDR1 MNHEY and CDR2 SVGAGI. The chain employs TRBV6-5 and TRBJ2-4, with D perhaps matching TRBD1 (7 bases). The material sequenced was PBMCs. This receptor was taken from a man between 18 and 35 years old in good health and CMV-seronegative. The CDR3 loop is CASSYSSGDRWYF. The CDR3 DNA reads TGTGCCAGCAGTTACTCATCGGGGGACAGATGGTACTTC.